Each of the 28 T cell receptor beta chains below was sequenced from the same sample in a study of blood T cell repertoires in COVID-19. TCRdb's table, derived via immunoSEQ multiplex PCR, lists solely in-frame clones and lacks some. The sample contains about 120,000 clones, 75% to 90% of which appear only once. Material: peripheral blood. The receptor set was obtained from a human donor in a cohort sampled during active COVID-19.

This CDR3 reads CASGSMGLAGEEQFF. CDR3 DNA: TGTGCCAGTGGCTCCATGGGACTAGCGGGGGAAGAGCAGTTCTTC. This chain uses TRBV19 with TRBJ2-1, with TRBD2 matching over 14 bases. The CDR3 spans 15 residues. Trimming at V came to 8 bases and at J to 10 bases, leaving 10 bases not matched to a gene. CDR1 and CDR2 from the germline V gene are LNHDA and SQIVND (reference sequence).

The V and J genes are TRBV9 and TRBJ2-3; 7 bases map to TRBD2. Germline loops: CDR1 SGDLS, CDR2 YYNGEE. This CDR3 is built from 16 residues. With V trimmed by 0 bases and J by 4 bases, 8 bases remained unmatched. The CDR3 loop is CASSVAGGSPPDTQYF. CDR3 DNA sequence: TGTGCCAGCAGCGTAGCGGGCGGGAGCCCCCCAGATACGCAGTATTTT.

The chain uses TRBV5-1 and TRBJ2-5; 9 nucleotides align to TRBD2. V lost 1 base and J lost 4; bases outside the gene matches: 8. The V gene's germline CDR1 is SGHRS and CDR2 YFSETQ. The CDR3 runs to 16 residues. In nucleotides, the CDR3 is TGCGCCAGCAGCTTGATGCCTAGCGGGATGGGAGAGACCCAGTACTTC. Its protein product is CASSLMPSGMGETQYF.

J is TRBJ2-3 and V is TRBV19; 9 bases are shared with TRBD1. Unmatched junction bases numbered 6, after V lost 3 bases and J lost 5 bases. From germline, CDR1 is LNHDA and CDR2 SQIVND (reference sequence). This CDR3 has 15 residues. CDR3 region: CASSIGQGSVDTQYF. The CDR3 DNA follows: TGTGCCAGTAGTATTGGACAGGGGTCGGTAGATACGCAGTATTTT.

Written as DNA, the CDR3 is TGTGCCAGCAGTTGGAGCGGGGGGACTATTGAGCAGTTCTTC. It specifies CASSWSGGTIEQFF. The chain combines TRBV27 with TRBJ2-1, with TRBD2 matching 9 bases. The CDR3 is 14 residues long. V shed 4 bases and J 9 bases; nucleotides not matched to a gene: 7. CDR1 is MNHEY and CDR2 is SMNVEV in the germline V gene (reference sequence).

As to this clone: Distinct nucleotide sequences in the sample also encode this CDR3. V usage is TRBV7-2 and J usage is TRBJ2-1, with TRBD2 as a possible D gene (6 bases). The CDR3 sequence is 13 residues long. Trimming took 0 bases from V and 9 from J, leaving 9 bases between them. The germline CDR1 and CDR2 sequences are SGHTA and FQGNSA. In DNA form, the CDR3 reads TGTGCCAGCAGCTTAGCACGGGGGTCTGAGCAGTTCTTC. Translated: CASSLARGSEQFF.

This sequence joins TRBV6-6 and TRBJ1-5, with 7 bases lining up with TRBD1. Germline CDR1 reads MNHNY; CDR2 reads SVGAGI (reference sequence). With 5 bases clipped from V and 1 base from J, the junction kept 5 bases outside the gene matches. The CDR3 spans 15 residues. The CDR3, as DNA: TGTGCCAGCAGTCCGCCAGGGGGGAGCAATCAGCCCCAGCATTTT. Translation: CASSPPGGSNQPQHF.

The chain is built from TRBV2 and TRBJ2-2, with 7 bases aligning to TRBD2. J was trimmed by 4 bases and V by 8 bases; bases with no gene match: 7. The germline CDR1 and CDR2 sequences are SNHLY and FYNNEI. CDR3 length equals 14 residues. The CDR3 nucleotides read TGTGCCAGCGGGCAAGCGGGGCCCACCGGGGAGCTGTTTTTT. Translation gives CASGQAGPTGELFF.

This clone was counted once. The CDR3 region is CASSLARGVADTQYF. DNA of the CDR3: TGTGCCAGCAGCTTAGCGCGGGGGGTGGCGGATACGCAGTATTTT. V and J are TRBV7-9 and TRBJ2-3; 8 nucleotides match TRBD2. This CDR3 has 15 residues. Germline V gives CDR1 SEHNR, CDR2 FQNEAQ (reference sequence). V gave up 0 bases and J gave up 6 bases; unmatched junction bases: 5.

The chain employs TRBV7-9 and TRBJ1-1; no clear D gene. Deletions cut 3 bases from V and 4 bases from J, with 9 bases between. Germline CDR1 and CDR2: SEHNR and FQNEAQ (reference sequence). The CDR3 runs to 13 residues. This chain's CDR3 is CASSFQSATEAFF. CDR3 sequence (DNA): TGTGCCAGCAGCTTTCAGTCTGCCACTGAAGCTTTCTTT. Filled out from reference TRBV7-9 and TRBJ1-1, the complete variable domain reads DTGVSQNPRHKITKRGQNVTFRCDPISEHNRLYWYRQTLGQGPEFLTYFQNEAQLEKSRLLSDRFSAERPKGSFSTLEIQRTEQGDSAMYLCASSFQSATEAFFGQGTRLTVV.

In DNA, the CDR3 is TGTGCCAGTAGTCCGGGGTTCCCCTACAATGAGCAGTTCTTC. Translation gives CASSPGFPYNEQFF. This chain links TRBV19 with TRBJ2-1; tentatively, D is TRBD2 (5 bases). The CDR3 covers 14 residues. The germline gives CDR1 LNHDA, CDR2 SQIVND (reference sequence). Trimming shortened V by 5 bases and J by 2 bases, and 10 bases separated the two germline ends.

The chain couples TRBV2 to TRBJ2-4; TRBD1 agrees at 9 bases. The ends lost 6 bases at V and 5 bases at J; junction bases unmatched: 8. The CDR3 length is 15 residues. CDR1 is SNHLY and CDR2 is FYNNEI in the germline V gene. CDR3 sequence (DNA): TGTGCCAGCAGCTCGGACAGGGGCGACCAAAACATTCAGTACTTC. It codes for CASSSDRGDQNIQYF.

The chain carries TRBV19 and TRBJ2-3, with TRBD2 matching 14 bases. V lost 1 base to trimming and J lost 6 bases; unmatched junction nucleotides: 0. In germline, CDR1 is LNHDA, CDR2 SQIVND (reference sequence). CDR3 length equals 15 residues. CDR3 amino acids: CASSIGLAGGDTQYF. The CDR3 DNA follows: TGTGCCAGTAGTATAGGACTAGCGGGGGGGGATACGCAGTATTTT. Based on the CDR3 plus reference TRBV19 and TRBJ2-3, the full variable domain is DGGITQSPKYLFRKEGQNVTLSCEQNLNHDAMYWYRQDPGQGLRLIYYSQIVNDFQKGDIAEGYSVSREKKESFPLTVTSAQKNPTAFYLCASSIGLAGGDTQYFGPGTRLTVL.

This chain links TRBV7-2 with TRBJ2-1, with 12 bases that match TRBD2. Germline-derived CDR1 and CDR2 are SGHTA and FQGNSA. Trimming removed 6 bases from V and 4 bases from J; junction bases left unmatched: 4. The CDR3 is 15 amino acids. CDR3 in DNA: TGTGCCAGCAGTCGAGGGACTAGCGGGTACAATGAGCAGTTCTTC. This gives the protein CASSRGTSGYNEQFF.

This chain links TRBV5-4 with TRBJ2-2; D gene uncertain. Germline-derived CDR1 and CDR2 are SGHNT and YYREEE (reference sequence). CDR3 length: 14 residues. V was clipped by 6 bases and J by 2 bases, with 11 bases between them. CDR3 coding DNA: TGTGCCAGCAACCTAGGTGGTAACACCGGGGAGCTGTTTTTT. Translation gives CASNLGGNTGELFF.

The chain joins TRBV7-2 to TRBJ2-1; 8 bases map to TRBD1. Germline V lookup: CDR1 SGHTA, CDR2 FQGNSA. V lost 4 bases to trimming and J lost 7 bases; unmatched junction nucleotides: 15. The length of the CDR3 is 17 residues. The CDR3: CASSSTRGTGISNEQFF. The CDR3 DNA is TGTGCCAGCAGCTCCACTAGGGGGACAGGAATCAGTAATGAGCAGTTCTTC.

The chain couples TRBV6-6 to TRBJ2-3; tentatively, D is TRBD1 (6 bases). The germline V and J ends were trimmed by 10 bases and 3 bases, with 11 bases remaining between them. There are 12 residues in the CDR3. The V gene's germline CDR1 is MNHNY and CDR2 SVGAGI (reference sequence). The CDR3 here is CATRRGTDTQYF. CDR3 coding DNA: TGTGCCACCCGTAGGGGGACAGATACGCAGTATTTT.

This clone has just a few counts. The chain uses TRBV6-5 and TRBJ1-2, with a possible D match to TRBD1 (6 bases). The CDR3 has 15 amino acids. V lost 5 bases, J lost 5 bases, and 18 bases lay in between. Germline V gene sequence: CDR1 MNHEY, CDR2 SVGAGI. The CDR3 sequence is CASSPIQGTVYGYTF. DNA for the CDR3: TGTGCCAGCAGTCCAATACAGGGAACCGTTTATGGCTACACCTTC.

CDR3: CASRPRGNTEAFF. For the CDR3, the DNA is TGTGCCAGCAGGCCCCGGGGAAACACTGAAGCTTTCTTT. The genes are TRBV6-5 and TRBJ1-1; D is unclear. This CDR3 is built from 13 residues. V dropped 6 bases and J dropped 2 bases, with 10 bases sitting between them. Germline-derived CDR1 and CDR2 are MNHEY and SVGAGI.

The genes are TRBV29-1 and TRBJ1-2; TRBD1 agrees at 9 bases. The CDR3 has 14 residues. V was clipped by 1 base and J by 6 bases; unmatched bases: 6. The germline gives CDR1 SQVTM, CDR2 ANQGSEA. This CDR3 is CSVEGGTGRNGYTF. The CDR3 bases are TGCAGCGTTGAAGGCGGGACAGGGAGGAATGGCTACACCTTC.

The sample holds one count of this clone. The V gene is TRBV9, the J gene TRBJ1-1, with 7 bases aligning to TRBD1. The V gene's germline CDR1 is SGDLS and CDR2 YYNGEE. The CDR3 is 14 residues long. Losses at the gene ends were 4 bases for V and 1 base for J; bases not matched to a gene: 4. CDR3 sequence: CASSPRTGNTEAFF. The CDR3 DNA is TGTGCCAGCAGCCCTCGGACAGGGAACACTGAAGCTTTCTTT.

The chain carries TRBV12-3 or TRBV12-4 and TRBJ2-1; D not certain. There are 13 residues in the CDR3. The germline V and J ends were trimmed by 1 base and 7 bases, with 8 bases remaining between them. This chain's CDR3 is CASSLGQINEQFF. The DNA of the CDR3 is TGTGCCAGCAGTTTAGGGCAGATTAATGAGCAGTTCTTC.

The chain recombines TRBV6-4 with TRBJ1-6; D is undetermined. This CDR3 has 14 residues. Germline CDR1 reads MRHNA; CDR2 reads SNTAGT. V lost 0 bases, J lost 7 bases, and 7 bases lay in between. DNA for the CDR3: TGTGCCAGCAGTGACTCAACAGAAAATTCACCCCTCCACTTT. This translates into CASSDSTENSPLHF.

The chain couples TRBV6-5 to TRBJ1-1, with D unresolved. CDR3 length: 15 amino acids. CDR1 and CDR2 from the germline V gene are MNHEY and SVGAGI. The V and J ends lost 6 bases and 3 bases respectively, with 17 bases between them. The CDR3 DNA follows: TGTGCCAGCAGGTCCAATGACCCGAGGTACACTGAAGCTTTCTTT. Amino acid sequence: CASRSNDPRYTEAFF.

The V and J genes are TRBV25-1 and TRBJ2-5; D is undetermined. Germline V gene lookup returns CDR1 MGHDK and CDR2 SYGVNS. V gave up 6 bases and J gave up 6 bases, with 5 bases separating them. The CDR3 extends over 10 amino acids. CDR3 region: CASSGQTQYF. In DNA, the CDR3 is TGTGCCAGCAGCGGTCAGACCCAGTACTTC.

This chain joins TRBV28 and TRBJ2-2; TRBD2 matches 9 bases. V lost 4 bases to trimming and J lost 7 bases; unmatched junction nucleotides: 10. This CDR3 spans 16 amino acids. CDR1 is MDHEN and CDR2 is SYDVKM in the germline V gene. CDR3 in amino acids: CASSSPGGAGGGELFF. The DNA for the CDR3 is TGTGCCAGCAGTTCCCCCGGGGGAGCGGGGGGCGGGGAGCTGTTTTTT.

Here the CDR3 DNA reads TGTGCCAGTAGTATCCAGAGCACAGATACGCAGTATTTT. Protein sequence: CASSIQSTDTQYF. The chain is built from TRBV19 and TRBJ2-3; D unclear. The CDR3 has 13 residues. V lost 3 bases and J 0 bases, leaving 4 bases between the germline ends. CDR1 and CDR2 from the germline V gene are LNHDA and SQIVND (reference sequence).

This chain connects TRBV6-5 to TRBJ1-1; D remains ambiguous. Trimming shortened V by 6 bases and J by 2 bases, and 16 bases separated the two germline ends. This CDR3 spans 15 amino acids. In germline, CDR1 is MNHEY, CDR2 SVGAGI. In nucleotides, the CDR3 is TGTGCCAGCAGCCCCGATCCCAACAGCAACACTGAAGCTTTCTTT. It is translated as CASSPDPNSNTEAFF.